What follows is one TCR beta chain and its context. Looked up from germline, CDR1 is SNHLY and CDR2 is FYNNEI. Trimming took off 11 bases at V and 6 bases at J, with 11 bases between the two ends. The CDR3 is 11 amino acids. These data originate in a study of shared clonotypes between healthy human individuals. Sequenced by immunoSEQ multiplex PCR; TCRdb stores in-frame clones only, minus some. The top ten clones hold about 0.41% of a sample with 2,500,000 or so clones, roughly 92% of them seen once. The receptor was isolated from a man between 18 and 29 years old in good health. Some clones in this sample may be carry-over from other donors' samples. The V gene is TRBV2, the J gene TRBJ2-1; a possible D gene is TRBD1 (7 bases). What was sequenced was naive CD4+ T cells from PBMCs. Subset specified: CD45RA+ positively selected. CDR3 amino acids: CASRGVNEQFF. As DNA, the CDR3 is TGTGCCTCCAGGGGGGTCAATGAGCAGTTCTTC.